The rows below give T cell receptor beta chains drawn from one sample of a study of T cell responses to AZD1222 COVID-19 vaccine. Some clones are missing from TCRdb's copy, which holds only in-frame ones; the method was immunoSEQ multiplex PCR. This sample yields approximately 150,000 clones, of which approximately 89% are seen a single time; under 5% belongs to the top ten. The material was peripheral blood, obtained on day 0 of AZD1222 vaccination. The source of these receptors is an adult in good health. Both conserved end residues are part of each CDR3.

j_gene: TRBJ1-1
v_gene: TRBV19
CDR3aa: CASSSLVVAFF

j_gene: TRBJ1-1
v_gene: TRBV28
CDR3aa: CASRSGGGWTEAFF

j_gene: TRBJ1-4
v_gene: TRBV2
CDR3aa: CASRGVLGTNEKLFF

j_gene: TRBJ2-1
v_gene: TRBV3-1/TRBV3-2
CDR3aa: CASSQGALKFF

j_gene: TRBJ2-5
v_gene: TRBV5-1
CDR3aa: CASSLTSGTDKRTQYF

j_gene: TRBJ2-7
v_gene: TRBV6-1
CDR3aa: CASSEARLAVFHYEQYF

j_gene: TRBJ2-7
v_gene: TRBV5-6
CDR3aa: CASSLAGVWDNSYEQYF

j_gene: TRBJ2-2
v_gene: TRBV7-9
CDR3aa: CASRTGGTGELFF

j_gene: TRBJ1-1
v_gene: TRBV28
CDR3aa: CASSLTENTEAFF

j_gene: TRBJ1-1
v_gene: TRBV15
CDR3aa: CATSRVIAGNTEAFF

j_gene: TRBJ2-1
v_gene: TRBV28
CDR3aa: CASSLGRPYNEQFF

j_gene: TRBJ2-7
v_gene: TRBV25-1
CDR3aa: CASSEVGSLYYEQYF

j_gene: TRBJ2-7
v_gene: TRBV7-3
CDR3aa: CASSFPGGEQYF

j_gene: TRBJ1-2
v_gene: TRBV7-3
CDR3aa: CASSLTRGVGYTF

j_gene: TRBJ2-3
v_gene: TRBV9
CDR3aa: CASSVSTGLITDTQYF

j_gene: TRBJ2-7
v_gene: TRBV6-1
CDR3aa: CASSEAYLGQSYEQYF

j_gene: TRBJ2-1
v_gene: TRBV5-5
CDR3aa: CASSPAGGGGNEQFF

j_gene: TRBJ1-1
v_gene: TRBV16
CDR3aa: CATSLLGQGGTEAFF

j_gene: TRBJ1-6
v_gene: TRBV7-2
CDR3aa: CASSFRGTGVTSPLHF

j_gene: TRBJ2-7
v_gene: TRBV5-1
CDR3aa: CASSLIATGSWNEQYF

j_gene: TRBJ2-5
v_gene: TRBV6-2/TRBV6-3
CDR3aa: CASSSRRLAGGKETQYF

j_gene: TRBJ1-2
v_gene: TRBV7-3
CDR3aa: CASSLGPAEGYTF

j_gene: TRBJ2-5
v_gene: TRBV9
CDR3aa: CASSLGGGQETQYF

j_gene: TRBJ1-3
v_gene: TRBV28
CDR3aa: CATSEGGNTIYF

j_gene: TRBJ2-7
v_gene: TRBV7-2
CDR3aa: CASSSMGLAELYEQYF

j_gene: TRBJ2-2
v_gene: TRBV18
CDR3aa: CASSPPDKAPGELFF

j_gene: TRBJ1-1
v_gene: TRBV21-1
CDR3aa: CASTNPGPRNTEAFF

j_gene: TRBJ2-1
v_gene: TRBV21-1
CDR3aa: CASSKRERSYNEQFF

j_gene: TRBJ2-3
v_gene: TRBV19
CDR3aa: CASSIYGSSDTQYF

j_gene: TRBJ1-1
v_gene: TRBV7-2
CDR3aa: CASSLVWWNTEAFF

j_gene: TRBJ2-7
v_gene: TRBV6-5
CDR3aa: CASRTSGLYEQYF

j_gene: TRBJ2-7
v_gene: TRBV30
CDR3aa: CAWRVQGARYEQYF

j_gene: TRBJ2-3
v_gene: TRBV30
CDR3aa: CAWSDFSGRAPTDTQYF

j_gene: TRBJ2-7
v_gene: TRBV27
CDR3aa: CASSQTGTGIEQYF

j_gene: TRBJ2-3
v_gene: TRBV19
CDR3aa: CASDSGYRLDTQYF

j_gene: TRBJ2-1
v_gene: TRBV5-1
CDR3aa: CASSLKPAGGPGEQFF

j_gene: TRBJ1-4
v_gene: TRBV5-4
CDR3aa: CASSRRRGPGKGATNEKLFF

j_gene: TRBJ2-7
v_gene: TRBV7-8
CDR3aa: CASSFSDRAHEQYF

j_gene: TRBJ1-1
v_gene: TRBV15
CDR3aa: CATSRVTGEAFF

j_gene: TRBJ1-2
v_gene: TRBV6-5
CDR3aa: CASRDSNYGYTF

j_gene: TRBJ1-2
v_gene: TRBV14
CDR3aa: CASSQGGHYGYTF

j_gene: TRBJ1-4
v_gene: TRBV28
CDR3aa: CASSFGGAENEKLFF

j_gene: TRBJ2-7
v_gene: TRBV19
CDR3aa: CASSMTGSGGGEQYF

j_gene: TRBJ2-7
v_gene: TRBV3-1/TRBV3-2
CDR3aa: CASSPGTSGSLATYEQYF

j_gene: TRBJ2-2
v_gene: TRBV7-3
CDR3aa: CASSSPGPGGAGELFF

j_gene: TRBJ1-5
v_gene: TRBV15
CDR3aa: CATSRGNQPQHF

j_gene: TRBJ2-2
v_gene: TRBV2
CDR3aa: CASRPNTGELFF

j_gene: TRBJ2-7
v_gene: TRBV28
CDR3aa: CASSRTLYEQYF

j_gene: TRBJ1-6
v_gene: TRBV30
CDR3aa: CAWRRQGLWSPLHF